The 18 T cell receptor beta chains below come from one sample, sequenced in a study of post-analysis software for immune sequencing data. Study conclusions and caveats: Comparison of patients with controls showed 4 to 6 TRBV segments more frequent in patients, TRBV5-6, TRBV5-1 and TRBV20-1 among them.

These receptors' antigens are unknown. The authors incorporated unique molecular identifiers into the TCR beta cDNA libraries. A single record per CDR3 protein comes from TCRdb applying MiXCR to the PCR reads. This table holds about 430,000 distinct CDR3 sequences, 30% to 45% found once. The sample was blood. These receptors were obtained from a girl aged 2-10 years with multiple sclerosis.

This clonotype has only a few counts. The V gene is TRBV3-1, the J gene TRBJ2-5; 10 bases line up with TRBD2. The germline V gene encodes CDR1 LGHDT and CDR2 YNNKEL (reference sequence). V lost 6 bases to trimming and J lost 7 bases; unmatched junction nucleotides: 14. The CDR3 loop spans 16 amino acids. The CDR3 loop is CASSNVTSGVVRTQYF. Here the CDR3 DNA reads TGTGCCAGCAGTAACGTTACTAGCGGGGTCGTAAGGACCCAGTACTTC.

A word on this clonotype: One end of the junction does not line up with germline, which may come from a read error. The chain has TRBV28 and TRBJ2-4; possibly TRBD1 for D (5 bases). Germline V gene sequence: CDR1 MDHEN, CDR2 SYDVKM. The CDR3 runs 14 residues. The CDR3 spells CASRPIGHFNIRYF. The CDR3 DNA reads TGTGCCAGCAGGCCAATCGGACATTTCAACATTCGGTACTTC.

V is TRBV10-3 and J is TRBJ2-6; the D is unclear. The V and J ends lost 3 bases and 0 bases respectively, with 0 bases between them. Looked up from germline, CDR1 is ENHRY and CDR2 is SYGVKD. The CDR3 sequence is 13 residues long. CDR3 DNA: TGTGCCATCAGTGACTCTGGGGCCAACGTCCTGACTTTC. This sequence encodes CAISDSGANVLTF.

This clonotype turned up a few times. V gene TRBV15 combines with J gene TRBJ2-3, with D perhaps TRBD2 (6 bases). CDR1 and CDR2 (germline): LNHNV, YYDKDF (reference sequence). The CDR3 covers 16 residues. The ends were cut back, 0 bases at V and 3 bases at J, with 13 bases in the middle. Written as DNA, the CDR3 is TGTGCCACCAGCAGAGATCTGGCGGGAATTACAGATACGCAGTATTTT. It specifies CATSRDLAGITDTQYF.

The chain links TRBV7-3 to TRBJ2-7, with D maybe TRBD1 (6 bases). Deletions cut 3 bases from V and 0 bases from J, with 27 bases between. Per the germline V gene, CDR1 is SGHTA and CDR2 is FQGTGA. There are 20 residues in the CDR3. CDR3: CASSFQFMWAGDFTSYEQYF. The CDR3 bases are TGTGCCAGCAGCTTCCAATTCATGTGGGCAGGGGATTTCACCTCCTACGAGCAGTACTTC.

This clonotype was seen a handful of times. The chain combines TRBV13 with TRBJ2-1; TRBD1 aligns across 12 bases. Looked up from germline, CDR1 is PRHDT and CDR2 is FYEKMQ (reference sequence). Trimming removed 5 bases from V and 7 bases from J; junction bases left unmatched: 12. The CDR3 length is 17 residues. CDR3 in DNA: TGTGCCAGCAGCCATCCCCCGGGACAGGGGGCGATGAATGAGCAGTTCTTC. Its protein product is CASSHPPGQGAMNEQFF. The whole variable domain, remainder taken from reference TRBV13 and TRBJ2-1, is AAGVIQSPRHLIKEKRETATLKCYPIPRHDTVYWYQQGPGQDPQFLISFYEKMQSDKGSIPDRFSAQQFSDYHSELNMSSLELGDSALYFCASSHPPGQGAMNEQFFGPGTRLTVL.

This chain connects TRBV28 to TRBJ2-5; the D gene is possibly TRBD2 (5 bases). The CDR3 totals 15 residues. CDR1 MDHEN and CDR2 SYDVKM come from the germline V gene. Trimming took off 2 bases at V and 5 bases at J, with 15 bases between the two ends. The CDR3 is CASSLNSLPGETQYF. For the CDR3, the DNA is TGTGCCAGCAGTTTAAACAGTTTACCGGGGGAGACCCAGTACTTC.

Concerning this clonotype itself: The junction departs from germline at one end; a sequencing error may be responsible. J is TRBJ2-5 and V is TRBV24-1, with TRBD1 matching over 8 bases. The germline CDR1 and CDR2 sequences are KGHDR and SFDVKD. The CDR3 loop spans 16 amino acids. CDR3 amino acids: CATSDQTRTGQETQYF. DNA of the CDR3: TGTGCCACTAGTGACCAAACCCGGACAGGGCAAGAGACCCAGTACTTC.

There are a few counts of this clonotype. CDR3 region: CASSSRQYSYEQYF. DNA of the CDR3: TGTGCCAGCAGTTCCCGACAGTACTCCTACGAGCAGTACTTC. The chain joins TRBV28 to TRBJ2-7; possible D gene TRBD1, 5 bases. The CDR3 extends over 14 amino acids. The V end was cut by 4 bases, the J end by 0 bases, with 10 bases between. CDR1 is MDHEN and CDR2 is SYDVKM in the germline V gene.

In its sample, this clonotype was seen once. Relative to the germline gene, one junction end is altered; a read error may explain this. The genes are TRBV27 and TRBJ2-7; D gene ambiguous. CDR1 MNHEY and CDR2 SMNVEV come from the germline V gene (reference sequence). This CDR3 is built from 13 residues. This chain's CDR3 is CAGSLSGSYEQYF. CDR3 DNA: TGTGCCGGCAGTTTATCAGGATCCTACGAGCAGTACTTC.

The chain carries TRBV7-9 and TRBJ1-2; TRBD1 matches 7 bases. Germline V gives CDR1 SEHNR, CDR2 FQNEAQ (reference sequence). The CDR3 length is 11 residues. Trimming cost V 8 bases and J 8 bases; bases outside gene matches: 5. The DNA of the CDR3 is TGTGCCAGCGACAGGGACCGCGGCTACACCTTC. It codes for CASDRDRGYTF.

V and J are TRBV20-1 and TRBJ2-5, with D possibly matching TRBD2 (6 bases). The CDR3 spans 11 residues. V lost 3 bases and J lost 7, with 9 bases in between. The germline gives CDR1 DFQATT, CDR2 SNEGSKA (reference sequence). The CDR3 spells CSASGRGTQYF. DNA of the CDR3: TGCAGTGCTAGCGGGAGAGGGACCCAGTACTTC.

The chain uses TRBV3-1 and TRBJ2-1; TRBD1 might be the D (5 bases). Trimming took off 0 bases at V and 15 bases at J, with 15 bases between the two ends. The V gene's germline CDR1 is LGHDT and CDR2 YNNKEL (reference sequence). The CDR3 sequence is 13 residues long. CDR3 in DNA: TGTGCCAGCAGCCAAGATCGTGGGGCTCTTATGTTCTTC. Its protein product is CASSQDRGALMFF.

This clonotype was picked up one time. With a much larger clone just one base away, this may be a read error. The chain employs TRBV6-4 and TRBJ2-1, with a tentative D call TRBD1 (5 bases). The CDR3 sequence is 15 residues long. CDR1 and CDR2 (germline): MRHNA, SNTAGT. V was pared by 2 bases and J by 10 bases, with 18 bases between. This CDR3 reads CASSDRQIHFGEQFF. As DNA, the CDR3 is TGTGCCAGCAGTGACAGACAGATCCATTTCGGCGAGCAGTTCTTC.

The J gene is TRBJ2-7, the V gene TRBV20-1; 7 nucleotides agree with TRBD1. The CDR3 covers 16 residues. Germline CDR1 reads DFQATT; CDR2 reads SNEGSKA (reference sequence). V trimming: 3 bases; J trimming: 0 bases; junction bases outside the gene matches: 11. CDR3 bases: TGCAGTGCTAGCAGTCCGGGACAGCCGATCTCCTACGAGCAGTACTTC. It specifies CSASSPGQPISYEQYF.

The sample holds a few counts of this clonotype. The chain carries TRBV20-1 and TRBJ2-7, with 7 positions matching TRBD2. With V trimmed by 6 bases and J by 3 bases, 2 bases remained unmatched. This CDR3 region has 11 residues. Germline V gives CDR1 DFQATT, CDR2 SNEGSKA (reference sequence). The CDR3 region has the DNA TGCAGTGCGAGCGGGGTCTACGAGCAGTACTTC. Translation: CSASGVYEQYF.

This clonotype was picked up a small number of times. The CDR3: CSARDPRAAYEQYF. The CDR3 DNA reads as TGCAGTGCTAGAGACCCCCGGGCAGCCTACGAGCAGTACTTC. The gene calls are TRBV20-1 and TRBJ2-7; no firm D call. Germline V gene lookup returns CDR1 DFQATT and CDR2 SNEGSKA (reference sequence). V lost 0 bases, J lost 2 bases, and 11 bases lay in between. There are 14 residues in the CDR3.

The chain's CDR3 is CASSFAGASAGPDTQYF. CDR3 nucleotide sequence: TGTGCCAGCAGCTTTGCGGGTGCTAGCGCGGGACCAGATACGCAGTATTTT. This chain uses TRBV7-8 with TRBJ2-3; tentatively, D is TRBD2 (6 bases). V was clipped by 3 bases and J by 4 bases, with 20 bases between them. The germline CDR1 and CDR2 sequences are SGHVS and FQNEAQ. CDR3 length equals 17 residues.